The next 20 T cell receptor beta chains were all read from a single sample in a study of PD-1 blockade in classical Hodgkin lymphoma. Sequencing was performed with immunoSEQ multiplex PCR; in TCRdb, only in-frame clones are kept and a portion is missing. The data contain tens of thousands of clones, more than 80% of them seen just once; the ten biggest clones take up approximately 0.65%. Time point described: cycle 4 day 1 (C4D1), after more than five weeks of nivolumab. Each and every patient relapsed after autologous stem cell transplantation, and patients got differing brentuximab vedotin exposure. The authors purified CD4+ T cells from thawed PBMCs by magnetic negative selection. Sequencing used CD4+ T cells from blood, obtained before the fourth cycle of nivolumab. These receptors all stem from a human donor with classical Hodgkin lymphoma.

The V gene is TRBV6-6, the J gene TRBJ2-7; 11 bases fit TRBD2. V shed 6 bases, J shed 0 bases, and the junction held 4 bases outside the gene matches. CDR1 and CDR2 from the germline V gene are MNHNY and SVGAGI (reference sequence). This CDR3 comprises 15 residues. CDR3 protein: CASRVTSGGSYEQYF. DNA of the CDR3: TGTGCCAGCAGAGTAACTAGCGGGGGCTCCTACGAGCAGTACTTC.

Here the CDR3 reads CASSQVVGASQYF. The CDR3 DNA reads as TGCGCCAGCAGCCAAGTGGTGGGGGCCTCGCAGTATTTT. The V and J genes are TRBV4-1 and TRBJ2-3; D possibly corresponds to TRBD1 (6 bases). Trimming stripped 1 base from V and 10 bases from J, with 12 bases between. CDR1 is MGHRA and CDR2 is YSYEKL in the germline V gene. The CDR3 is 13 residues long.

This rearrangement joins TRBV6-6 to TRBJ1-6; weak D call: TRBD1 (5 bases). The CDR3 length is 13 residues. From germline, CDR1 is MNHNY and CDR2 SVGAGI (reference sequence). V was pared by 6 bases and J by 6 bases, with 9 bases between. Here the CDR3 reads CASRRGSNSPLHF. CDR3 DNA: TGTGCCAGCAGGAGGGGCAGTAATTCACCCCTCCACTTT.

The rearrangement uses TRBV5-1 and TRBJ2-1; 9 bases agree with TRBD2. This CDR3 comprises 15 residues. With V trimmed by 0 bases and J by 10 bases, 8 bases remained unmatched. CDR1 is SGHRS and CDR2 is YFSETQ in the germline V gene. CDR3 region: CASSLDGRGGGEQFF. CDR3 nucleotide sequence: TGCGCCAGCAGCTTGGACGGGCGGGGGGGCGGAGAGCAGTTCTTC. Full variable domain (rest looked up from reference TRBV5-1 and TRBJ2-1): KAGVTQTPRYLIKTRGQQVTLSCSPISGHRSVSWYQQTPGQGLQFLFEYFSETQRNKGNFPGRFSGRQFSNSRSEMNVSTLELGDSALYLCASSLDGRGGGEQFFGPGTRLTVL.

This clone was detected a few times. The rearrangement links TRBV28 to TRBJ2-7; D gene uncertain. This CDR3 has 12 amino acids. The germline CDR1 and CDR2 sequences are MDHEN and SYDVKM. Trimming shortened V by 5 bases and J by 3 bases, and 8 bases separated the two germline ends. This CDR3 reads CASSPEIYEQYF. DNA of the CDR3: TGTGCCAGCAGTCCCGAGATCTACGAGCAGTACTTC.

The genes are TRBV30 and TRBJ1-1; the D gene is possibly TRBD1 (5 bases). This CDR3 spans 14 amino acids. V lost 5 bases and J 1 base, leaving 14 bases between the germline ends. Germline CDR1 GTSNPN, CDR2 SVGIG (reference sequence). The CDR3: CAWQRGQTNTEAFF. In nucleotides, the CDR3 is TGTGCCTGGCAAAGGGGCCAGACGAACACTGAAGCTTTCTTT. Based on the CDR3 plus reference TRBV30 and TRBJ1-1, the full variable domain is SQTIHQWPATLVQPVGSPLSLECTVEGTSNPNLYWYRQAAGRGLQLLFYSVGIGQISSEVPQNLSASRPQDRQFILSSKKLLLSDSGFYLCAWQRGQTNTEAFFGQGTRLTVV.

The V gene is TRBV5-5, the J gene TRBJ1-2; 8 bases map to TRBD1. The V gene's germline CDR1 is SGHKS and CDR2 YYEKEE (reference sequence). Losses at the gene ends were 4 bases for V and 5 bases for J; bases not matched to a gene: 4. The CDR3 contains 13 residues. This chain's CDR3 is CASSQGALYGYTF. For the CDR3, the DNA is TGTGCCAGCAGCCAGGGGGCCCTTTATGGCTACACCTTC.

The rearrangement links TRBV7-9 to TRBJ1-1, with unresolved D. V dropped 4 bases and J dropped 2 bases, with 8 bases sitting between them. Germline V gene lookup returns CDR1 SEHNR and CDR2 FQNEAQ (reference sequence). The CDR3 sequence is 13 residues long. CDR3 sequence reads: CASSYGSNTEAFF. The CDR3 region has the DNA TGTGCCAGCAGCTATGGGTCTAACACTGAAGCTTTCTTT.

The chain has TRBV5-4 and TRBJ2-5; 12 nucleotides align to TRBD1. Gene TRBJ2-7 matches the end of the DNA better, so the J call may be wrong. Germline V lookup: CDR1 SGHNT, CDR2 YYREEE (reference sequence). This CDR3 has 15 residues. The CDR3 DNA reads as TGTGCCAGCAGCTCCCGGGACAGGGGGCAAGCCGAGCAGTACTTC. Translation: CASSSRDRGQAEQYF.

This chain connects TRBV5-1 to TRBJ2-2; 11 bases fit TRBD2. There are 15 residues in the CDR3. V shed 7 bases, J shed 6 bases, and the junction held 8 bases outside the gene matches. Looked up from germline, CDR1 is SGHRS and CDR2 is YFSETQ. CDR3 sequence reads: CASGSGGATAGELFF. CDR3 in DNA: TGCGCCAGCGGTAGCGGGGGGGCTACCGCCGGGGAGCTGTTTTTT.

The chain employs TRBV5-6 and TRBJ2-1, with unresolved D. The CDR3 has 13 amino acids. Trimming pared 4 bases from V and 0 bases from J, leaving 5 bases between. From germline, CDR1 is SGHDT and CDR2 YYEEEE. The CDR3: CASSGDSYNEQFF. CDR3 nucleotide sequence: TGTGCCAGCAGCGGAGACTCCTACAATGAGCAGTTCTTC. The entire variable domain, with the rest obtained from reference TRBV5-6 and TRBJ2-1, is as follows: DAGVTQSPTHLIKTRGQQVTLRCSPKSGHDTVSWYQQALGQGPQFIFQYYEEEERQRGNFPDRFSGHQFPNYSSELNVNALLLGDSALYLCASSGDSYNEQFFGPGTRLTVL.

CDR3 DNA sequence: TGTGCCAGCAATCCCAGGGTGCTTAACACCGGGGAGCTGTTTTTT. It codes for CASNPRVLNTGELFF. The V and J genes are TRBV6-6 and TRBJ2-2, with D perhaps TRBD1 (5 bases). V was trimmed by 7 bases and J by 2 bases, leaving 14 bases between them. The CDR3 runs to 15 residues. CDR1 is MNHNY, CDR2 SVGAGI, per germline (reference sequence).

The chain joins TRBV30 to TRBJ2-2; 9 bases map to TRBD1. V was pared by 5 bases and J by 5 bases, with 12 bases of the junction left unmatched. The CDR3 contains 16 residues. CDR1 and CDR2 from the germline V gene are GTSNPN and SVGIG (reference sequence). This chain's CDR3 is CAWSLLRQGVTGELFF. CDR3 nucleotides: TGTGCCTGGTCTTTGCTGCGACAGGGGGTAACCGGGGAGCTGTTTTTT.

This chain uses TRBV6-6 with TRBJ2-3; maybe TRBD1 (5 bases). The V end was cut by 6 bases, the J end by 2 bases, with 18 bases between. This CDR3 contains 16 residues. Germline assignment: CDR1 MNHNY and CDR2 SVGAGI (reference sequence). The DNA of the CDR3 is TGTGCCAGCAGGCTTCGAAGACAGACCCTCACAGATACGCAGTATTTT. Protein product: CASRLRRQTLTDTQYF.

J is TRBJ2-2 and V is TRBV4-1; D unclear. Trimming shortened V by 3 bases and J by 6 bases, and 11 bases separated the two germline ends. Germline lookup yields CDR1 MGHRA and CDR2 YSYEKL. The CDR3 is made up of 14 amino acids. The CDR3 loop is CASSHVGKAGELFF. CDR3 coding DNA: TGCGCCAGCAGCCACGTGGGGAAGGCCGGGGAGCTGTTTTTT.

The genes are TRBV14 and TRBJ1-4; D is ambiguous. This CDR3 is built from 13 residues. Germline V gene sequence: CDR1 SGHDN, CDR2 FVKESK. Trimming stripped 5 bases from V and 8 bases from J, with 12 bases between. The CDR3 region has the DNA TGTGCCAGCAGCTGGTCGGGTAGGGAAAAACTGTTTTTT. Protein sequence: CASSWSGREKLFF.

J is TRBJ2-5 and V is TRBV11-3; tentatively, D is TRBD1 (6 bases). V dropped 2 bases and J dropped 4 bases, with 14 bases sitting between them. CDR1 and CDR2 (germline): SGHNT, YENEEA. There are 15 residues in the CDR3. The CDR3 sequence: CASSLSGGVLETQYF. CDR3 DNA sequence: TGTGCCAGCAGCTTATCTGGGGGCGTACTAGAGACCCAGTACTTC.

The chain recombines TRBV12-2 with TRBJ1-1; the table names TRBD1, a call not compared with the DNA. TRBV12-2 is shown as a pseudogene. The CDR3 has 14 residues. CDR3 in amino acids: CASRLGGQNTEAFF. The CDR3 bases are TGTGCAAGTCGCTTAGGGGGACAAAACACTGAAGCTTTCTTT.

The CDR3 is CASSVGGSGGTDTQYF. The CDR3 bases are TGTGCCAGCAGCGTAGGTGGTAGCGGGGGCACAGATACGCAGTATTTT. The chain uses TRBV9 and TRBJ2-3; 8 bases agree with TRBD2. Germline CDR1 is SGDLS and CDR2 is YYNGEE. The V and J ends lost 0 bases and 1 base, in that order; junction bases with no gene match: 4. The CDR3 is 16 amino acids.

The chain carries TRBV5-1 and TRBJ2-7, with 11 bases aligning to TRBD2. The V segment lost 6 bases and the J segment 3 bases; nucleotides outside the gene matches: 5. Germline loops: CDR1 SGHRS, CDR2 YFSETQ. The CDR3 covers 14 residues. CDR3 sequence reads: CASNPTSGVYEQYF. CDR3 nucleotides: TGCGCCAGCAACCCGACTAGCGGGGTCTACGAGCAGTACTTC.